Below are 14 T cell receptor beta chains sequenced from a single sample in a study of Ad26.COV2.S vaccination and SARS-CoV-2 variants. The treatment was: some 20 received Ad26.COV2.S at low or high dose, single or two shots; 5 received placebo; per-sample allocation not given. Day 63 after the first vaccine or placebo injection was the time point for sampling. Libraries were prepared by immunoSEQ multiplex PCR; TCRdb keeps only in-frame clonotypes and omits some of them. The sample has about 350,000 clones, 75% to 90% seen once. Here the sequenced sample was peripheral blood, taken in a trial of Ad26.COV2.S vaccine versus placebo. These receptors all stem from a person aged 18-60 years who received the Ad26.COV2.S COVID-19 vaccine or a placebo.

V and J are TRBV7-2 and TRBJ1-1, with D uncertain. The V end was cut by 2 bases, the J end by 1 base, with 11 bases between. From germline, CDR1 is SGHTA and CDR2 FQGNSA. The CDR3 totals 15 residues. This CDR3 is CASSLFKGANTEAFF. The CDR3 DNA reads TGTGCCAGCAGCTTATTCAAAGGAGCGAACACTGAAGCTTTCTTT.

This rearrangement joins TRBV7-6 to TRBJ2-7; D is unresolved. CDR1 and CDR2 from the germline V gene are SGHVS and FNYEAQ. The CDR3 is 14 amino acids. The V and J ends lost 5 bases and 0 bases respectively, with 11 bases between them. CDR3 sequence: CASSRTDLSYEQYF. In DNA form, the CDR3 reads TGTGCCAGCAGCCGGACGGACCTCTCCTACGAGCAGTACTTC.

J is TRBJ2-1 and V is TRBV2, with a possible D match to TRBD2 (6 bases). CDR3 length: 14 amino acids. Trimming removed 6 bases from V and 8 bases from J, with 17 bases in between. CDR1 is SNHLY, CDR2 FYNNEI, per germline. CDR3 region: CASSPFTSIYEQFF. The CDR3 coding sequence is TGTGCCAGCAGCCCGTTTACTAGCATTTATGAGCAGTTCTTC.

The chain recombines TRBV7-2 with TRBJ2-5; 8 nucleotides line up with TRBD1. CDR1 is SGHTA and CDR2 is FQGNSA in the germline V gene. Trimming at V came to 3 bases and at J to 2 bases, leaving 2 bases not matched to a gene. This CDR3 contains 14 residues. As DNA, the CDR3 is TGTGCCAGCAGCTTTCGGGACAGGCAAGAGACCCAGTACTTC. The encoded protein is CASSFRDRQETQYF.

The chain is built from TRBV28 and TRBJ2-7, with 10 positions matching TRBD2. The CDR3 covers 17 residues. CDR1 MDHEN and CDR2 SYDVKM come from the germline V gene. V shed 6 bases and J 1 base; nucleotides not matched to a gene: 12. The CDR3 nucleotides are TGTGCCAGCAGCACCGGACTAGCGGTATTTAGATCCTACGAGCAGTACTTC. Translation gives CASSTGLAVFRSYEQYF.

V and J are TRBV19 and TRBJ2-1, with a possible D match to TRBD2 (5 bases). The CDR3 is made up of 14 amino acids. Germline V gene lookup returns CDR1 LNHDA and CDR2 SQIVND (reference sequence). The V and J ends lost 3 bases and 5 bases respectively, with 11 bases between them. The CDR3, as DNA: TGTGCCAGTAGTATTGGCGGGTGGGACAATGAGCAGTTCTTC. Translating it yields CASSIGGWDNEQFF.

The CDR3 spells CASSRTRKLFF. DNA of the CDR3: TGTGCCAGCAGCCGTACAAGAAAACTGTTTTTT. This sequence joins TRBV12-3 or TRBV12-4 and TRBJ1-4; no definite D call. This CDR3 comprises 11 residues. V was pared by 6 bases and J by 10 bases, with 9 bases between.

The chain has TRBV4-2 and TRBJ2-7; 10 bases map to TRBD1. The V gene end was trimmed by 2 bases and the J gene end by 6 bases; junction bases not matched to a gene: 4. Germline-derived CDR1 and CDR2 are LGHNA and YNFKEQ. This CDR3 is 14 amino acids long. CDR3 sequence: CASSQSGTGVEQYF. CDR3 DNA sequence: TGTGCCAGCAGCCAATCCGGGACAGGGGTCGAGCAGTACTTC.

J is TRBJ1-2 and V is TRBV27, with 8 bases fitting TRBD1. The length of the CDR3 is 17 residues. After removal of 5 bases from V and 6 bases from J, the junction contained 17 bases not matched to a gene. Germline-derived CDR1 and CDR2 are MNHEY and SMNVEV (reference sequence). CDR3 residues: CASSQTGGRVLWDGYTF. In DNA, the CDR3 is TGTGCCAGCAGTCAAACAGGGGGGAGGGTCCTTTGGGATGGCTACACCTTC.

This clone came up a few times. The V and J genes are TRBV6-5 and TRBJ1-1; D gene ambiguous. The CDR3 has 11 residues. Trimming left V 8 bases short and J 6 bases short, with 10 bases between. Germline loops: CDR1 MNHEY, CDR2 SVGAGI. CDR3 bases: TGTGCCAGCCGCGGTCCCCCTGAAGCTTTCTTT. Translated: CASRGPPEAFF.

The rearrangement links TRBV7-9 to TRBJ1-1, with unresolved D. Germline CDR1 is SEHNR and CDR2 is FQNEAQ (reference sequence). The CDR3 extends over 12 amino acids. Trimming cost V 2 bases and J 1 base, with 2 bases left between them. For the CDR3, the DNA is TGTGCCAGCAGCTTACAGAACACTGAAGCTTTCTTT. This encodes CASSLQNTEAFF. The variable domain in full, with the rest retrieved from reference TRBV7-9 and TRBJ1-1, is DTGVSQNPRHKITKRGQNVTFRCDPISEHNRLYWYRQTLGQGPEFLTYFQNEAQLEKSRLLSDRFSAERPKGSFSTLEIQRTEQGDSAMYLCASSLQNTEAFFGQGTRLTVV.

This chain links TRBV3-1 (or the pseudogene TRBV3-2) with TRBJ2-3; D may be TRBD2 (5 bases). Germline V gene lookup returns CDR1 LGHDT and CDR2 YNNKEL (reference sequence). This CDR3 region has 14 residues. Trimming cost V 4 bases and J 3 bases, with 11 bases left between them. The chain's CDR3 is CASSPSGKTDTQYF. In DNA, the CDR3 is TGTGCCAGCAGCCCAAGCGGTAAGACAGATACGCAGTATTTT.

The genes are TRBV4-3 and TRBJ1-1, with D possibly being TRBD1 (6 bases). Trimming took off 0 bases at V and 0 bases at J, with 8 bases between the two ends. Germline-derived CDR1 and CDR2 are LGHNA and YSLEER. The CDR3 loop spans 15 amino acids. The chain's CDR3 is CASSQDRGMNTEAFF. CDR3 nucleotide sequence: TGCGCCAGCAGCCAAGACAGGGGTATGAACACTGAAGCTTTCTTT.

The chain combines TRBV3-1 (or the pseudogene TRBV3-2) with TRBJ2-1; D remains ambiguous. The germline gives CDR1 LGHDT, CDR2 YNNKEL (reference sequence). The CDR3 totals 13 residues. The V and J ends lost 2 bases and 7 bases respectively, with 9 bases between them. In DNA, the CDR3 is TGTGCCAGCAGCCAAACTTCCCAGAATGAGCAGTTCTTC. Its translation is CASSQTSQNEQFF.